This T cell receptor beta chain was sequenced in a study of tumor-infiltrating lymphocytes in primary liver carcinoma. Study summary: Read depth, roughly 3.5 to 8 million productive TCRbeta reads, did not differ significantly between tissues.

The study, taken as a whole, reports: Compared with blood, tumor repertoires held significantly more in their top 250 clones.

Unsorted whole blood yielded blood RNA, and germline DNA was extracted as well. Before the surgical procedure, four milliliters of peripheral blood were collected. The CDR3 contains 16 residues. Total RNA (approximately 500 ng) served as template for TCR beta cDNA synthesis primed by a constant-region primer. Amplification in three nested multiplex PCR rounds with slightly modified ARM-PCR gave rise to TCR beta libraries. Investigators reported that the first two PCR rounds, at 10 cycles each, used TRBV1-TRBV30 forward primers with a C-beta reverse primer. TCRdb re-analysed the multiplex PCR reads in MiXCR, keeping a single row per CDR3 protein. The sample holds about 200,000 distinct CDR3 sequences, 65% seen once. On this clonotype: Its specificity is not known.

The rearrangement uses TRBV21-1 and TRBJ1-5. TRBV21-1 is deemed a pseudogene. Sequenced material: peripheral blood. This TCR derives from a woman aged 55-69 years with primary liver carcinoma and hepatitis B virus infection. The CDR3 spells CASVPIGRARGQPQHF. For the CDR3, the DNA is TGTGCCAGCGTTCCGATCGGGAGGGCTCGCGGTCAGCCCCAGCATTTT.